This TCR beta chain originates from a study of neoadjuvant anti-PD-1 for oral cavity cancer. Across the whole study: Patients without progression received a fourth nivolumab dose around day 43, then surgical resection on days 50-56.

The CDR3 consists of 14 residues. With 4 bases removed from V and 7 bases from J, the gap between germline ends came to 17 bases. Germline V CDR1 and CDR2: SGDLS, YYNGEE. Most PBMC samples had around 480 ng input DNA in six replicates. TCRdb's copy holds only in-frame clones and misses some; the assay was immunoSEQ multiplex PCR. The data show approximately 67,000 clones, with around 83% seen just once and 3% to 3.5% held by the top ten. General study points: Pretreatment Treg/Th17 ratio correlated inversely with post-treatment tumor clonality. With three patients per group, TCR findings need larger cohorts.

For this clone: Its cognate antigen is unknown.

The source of this sequence is a person aged 35-79 years with oral cavity squamous cell carcinoma. This sequence joins TRBV9 and TRBJ1-1; D is unresolved. The source was PBMCs, collected before nivolumab (anti-PD-1) treatment. The CDR3 loop is CASSLSGEADEAFF. DNA of the CDR3: TGTGCCAGCAGCCTAAGTGGGGAGGCTGATGAAGCTTTCTTT.